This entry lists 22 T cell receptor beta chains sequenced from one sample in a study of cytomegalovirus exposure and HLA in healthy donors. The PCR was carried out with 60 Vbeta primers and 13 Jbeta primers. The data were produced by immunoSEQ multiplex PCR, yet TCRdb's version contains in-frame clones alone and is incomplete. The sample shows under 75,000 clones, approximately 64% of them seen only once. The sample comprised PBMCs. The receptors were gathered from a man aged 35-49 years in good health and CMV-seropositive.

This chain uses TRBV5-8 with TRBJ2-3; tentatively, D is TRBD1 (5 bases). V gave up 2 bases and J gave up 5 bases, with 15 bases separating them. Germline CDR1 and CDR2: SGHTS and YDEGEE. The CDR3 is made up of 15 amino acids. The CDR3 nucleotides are TGTGCCAGCAGCTTACGGTTGACCACAGGAGATACGCAGTATTTT. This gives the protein CASSLRLTTGDTQYF.

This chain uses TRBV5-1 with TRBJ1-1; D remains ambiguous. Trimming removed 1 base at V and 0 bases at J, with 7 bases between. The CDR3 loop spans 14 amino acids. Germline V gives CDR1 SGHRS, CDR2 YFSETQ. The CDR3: CASSLNSMNTEAFF. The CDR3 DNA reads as TGCGCCAGCAGCTTGAACAGCATGAACACTGAAGCTTTCTTT.

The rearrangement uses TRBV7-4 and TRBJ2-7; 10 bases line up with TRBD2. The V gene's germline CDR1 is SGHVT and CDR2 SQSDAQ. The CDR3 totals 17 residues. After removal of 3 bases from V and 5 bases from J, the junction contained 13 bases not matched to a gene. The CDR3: CASSFGKAGGLMNEQYF. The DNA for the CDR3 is TGTGCCAGCAGCTTCGGGAAAGCGGGAGGGCTTATGAACGAGCAGTACTTC.

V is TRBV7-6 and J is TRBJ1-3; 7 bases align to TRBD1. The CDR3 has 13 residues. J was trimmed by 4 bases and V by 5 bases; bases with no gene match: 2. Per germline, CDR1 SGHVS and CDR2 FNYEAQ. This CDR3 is CASSTGQGNTIYF. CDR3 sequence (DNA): TGTGCCAGCAGCACGGGACAGGGAAACACCATATATTTT. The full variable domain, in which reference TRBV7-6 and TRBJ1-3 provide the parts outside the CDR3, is GAGVSQSPRYKVTKRGQDVALRCDPISGHVSLYWYRQALGQGPEFLTYFNYEAQQDKSGLPNDRFSAERPEGSISTLTIQRTEQRDSAMYRCASSTGQGNTIYFGEGSWLTVV.

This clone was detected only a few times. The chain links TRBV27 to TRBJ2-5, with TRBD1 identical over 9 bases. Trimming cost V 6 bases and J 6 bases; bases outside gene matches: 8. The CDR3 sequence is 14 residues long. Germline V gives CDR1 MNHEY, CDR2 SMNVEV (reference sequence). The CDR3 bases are TGTGCCAGCAGCAGCGGACAGGGGACCAAGACCCAGTACTTC. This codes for CASSSGQGTKTQYF.

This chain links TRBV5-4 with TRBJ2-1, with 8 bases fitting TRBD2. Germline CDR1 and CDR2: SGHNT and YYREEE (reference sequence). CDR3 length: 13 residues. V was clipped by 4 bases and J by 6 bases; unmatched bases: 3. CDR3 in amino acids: CASSRGLVNEQFF. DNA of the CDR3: TGTGCCAGCAGCCGGGGACTAGTCAATGAGCAGTTCTTC.

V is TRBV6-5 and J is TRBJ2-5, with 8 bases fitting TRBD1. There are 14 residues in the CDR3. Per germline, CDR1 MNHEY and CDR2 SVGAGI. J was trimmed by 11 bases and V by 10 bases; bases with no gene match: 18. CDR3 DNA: TGTGCCACCACTTGGACAGGGAGACCATATGAGCAGTACTTC. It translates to CATTWTGRPYEQYF.

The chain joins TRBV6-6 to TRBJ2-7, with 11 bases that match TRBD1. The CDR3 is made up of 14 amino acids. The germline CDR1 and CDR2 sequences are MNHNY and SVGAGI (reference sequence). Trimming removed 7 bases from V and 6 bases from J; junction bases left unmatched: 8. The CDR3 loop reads CASTKPGQGVEQYF. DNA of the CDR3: TGTGCCAGCACTAAACCGGGACAGGGGGTCGAGCAGTACTTC.

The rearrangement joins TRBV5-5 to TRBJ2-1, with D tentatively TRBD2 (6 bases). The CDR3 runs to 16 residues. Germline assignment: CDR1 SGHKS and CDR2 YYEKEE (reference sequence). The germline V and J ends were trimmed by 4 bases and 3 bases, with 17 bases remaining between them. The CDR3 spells CASSPGGRGGYNEQFF. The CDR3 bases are TGTGCCAGCAGCCCCGGGGGTCGCGGAGGCTACAATGAGCAGTTCTTC. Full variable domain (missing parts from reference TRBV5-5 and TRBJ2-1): DAGVTQSPTHLIKTRGQQVTLRCSPISGHKSVSWYQQVLGQGPQFIFQYYEKEERGRGNFPDRFSARQFPNYSSELNVNALLLGDSALYLCASSPGGRGGYNEQFFGPGTRLTVL.

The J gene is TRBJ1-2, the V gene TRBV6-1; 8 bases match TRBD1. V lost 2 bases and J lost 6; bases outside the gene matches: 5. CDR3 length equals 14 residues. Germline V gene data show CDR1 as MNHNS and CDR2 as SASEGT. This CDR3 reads CASSEPDRGHGYTF. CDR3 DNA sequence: TGTGCCAGCAGTGAACCCGACAGGGGCCATGGCTACACCTTC.

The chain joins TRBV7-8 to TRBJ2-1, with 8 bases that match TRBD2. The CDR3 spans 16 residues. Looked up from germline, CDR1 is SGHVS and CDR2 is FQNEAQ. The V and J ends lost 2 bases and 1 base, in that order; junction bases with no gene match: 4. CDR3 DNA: TGTGCCAGCAGCTTATATCGGGGGGGTTCCTACAATGAGCAGTTCTTC. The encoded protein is CASSLYRGGSYNEQFF.

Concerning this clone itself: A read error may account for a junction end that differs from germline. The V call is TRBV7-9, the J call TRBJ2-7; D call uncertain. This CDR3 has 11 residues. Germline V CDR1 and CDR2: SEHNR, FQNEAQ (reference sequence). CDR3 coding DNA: TGTTCCAGCAGCTCTTCCTACGAGCAGTACTTC. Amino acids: CSSSSSYEQYF. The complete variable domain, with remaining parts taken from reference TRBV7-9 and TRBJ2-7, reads DTGVSQNPRHKITKRGQNVTFRCDPISEHNRLYWYRQTLGQGPEFLTYFQNEAQLEKSRLLSDRFSAERPKGSFSTLEIQRTEQGDSAMYLCSSSSSYEQYFGPGTRLTVT.

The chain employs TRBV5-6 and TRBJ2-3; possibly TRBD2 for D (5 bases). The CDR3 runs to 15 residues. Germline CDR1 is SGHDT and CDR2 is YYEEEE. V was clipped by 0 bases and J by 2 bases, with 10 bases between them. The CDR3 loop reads CASSLGRGHTDTQYF. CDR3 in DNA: TGTGCCAGCAGCTTGGGGAGAGGGCACACAGATACGCAGTATTTT.

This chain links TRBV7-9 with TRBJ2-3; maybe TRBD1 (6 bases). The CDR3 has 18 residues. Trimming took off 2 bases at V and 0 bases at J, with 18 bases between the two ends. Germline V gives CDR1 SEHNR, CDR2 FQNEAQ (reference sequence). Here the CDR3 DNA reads TGTGCCAGCAGCTTACGCCCGGGGCAGGGGCCTAGCACAGATACGCAGTATTTT. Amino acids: CASSLRPGQGPSTDTQYF.

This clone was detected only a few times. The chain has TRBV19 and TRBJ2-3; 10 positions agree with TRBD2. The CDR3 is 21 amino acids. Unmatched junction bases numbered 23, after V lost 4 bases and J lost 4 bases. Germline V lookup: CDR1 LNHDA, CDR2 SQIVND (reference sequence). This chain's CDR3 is CASSTLGRRSGRAGYADTQYF. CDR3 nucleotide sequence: TGTGCCAGTAGTACCCTGGGGAGGAGAAGCGGGAGGGCCGGATACGCAGATACGCAGTATTTT.

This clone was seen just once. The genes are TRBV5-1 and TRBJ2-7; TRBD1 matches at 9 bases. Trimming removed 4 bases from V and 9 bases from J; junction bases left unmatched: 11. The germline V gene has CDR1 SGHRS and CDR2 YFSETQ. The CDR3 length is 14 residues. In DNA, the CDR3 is TGCGCCAGCAGCACAAGGGACAGGGAGGGTTGGCAGTACTTC. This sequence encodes CASSTRDREGWQYF.

This chain's CDR3 is CASRAGLAGNGELFF. Written as DNA, the CDR3 is TGTGCCAGCAGGGCGGGACTAGCGGGCAACGGGGAGCTGTTTTTT. V and J are TRBV6-5 and TRBJ2-2; TRBD2 matches 12 bases. V lost 6 bases and J lost 7; bases outside the gene matches: 6. This CDR3 has 15 residues. CDR1 and CDR2 from the germline V gene are MNHEY and SVGAGI.

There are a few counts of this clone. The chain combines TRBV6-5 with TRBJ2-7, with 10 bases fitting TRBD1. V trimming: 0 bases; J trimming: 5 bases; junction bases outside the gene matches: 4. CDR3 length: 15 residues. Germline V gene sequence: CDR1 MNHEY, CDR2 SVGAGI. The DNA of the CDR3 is TGTGCCAGCAGTTACTCCGGGACAGGGGAAGACGAGCAGTACTTC. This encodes CASSYSGTGEDEQYF.

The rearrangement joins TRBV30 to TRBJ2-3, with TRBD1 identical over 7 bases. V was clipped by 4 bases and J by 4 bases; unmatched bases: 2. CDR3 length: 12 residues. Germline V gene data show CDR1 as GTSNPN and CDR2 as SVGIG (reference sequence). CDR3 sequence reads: CAWTGGSDTQYF. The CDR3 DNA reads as TGTGCCTGGACAGGGGGTTCAGATACGCAGTATTTT.

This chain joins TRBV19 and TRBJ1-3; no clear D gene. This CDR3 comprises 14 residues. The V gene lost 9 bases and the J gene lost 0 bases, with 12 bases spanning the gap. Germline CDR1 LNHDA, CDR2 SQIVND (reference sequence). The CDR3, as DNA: TGTGCCAGCCAAATACAGTCCTCTGGAAACACCATATATTTT. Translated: CASQIQSSGNTIYF.

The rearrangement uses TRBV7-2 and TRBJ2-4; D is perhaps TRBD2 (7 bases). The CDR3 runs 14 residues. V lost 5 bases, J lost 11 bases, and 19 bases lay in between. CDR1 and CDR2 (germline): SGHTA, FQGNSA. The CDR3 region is CASSQTGLGGFQYF. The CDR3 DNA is TGTGCCAGCAGCCAGACAGGACTAGGCGGGTTTCAGTACTTC. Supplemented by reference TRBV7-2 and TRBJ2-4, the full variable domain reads GAGVSQSPSNKVTEKGKDVELRCDPISGHTALYWYRQSLGQGLEFLIYFQGNSAPDKSGLPSDRFSAERTGGSVSTLTIQRTQQEDSAVYLCASSQTGLGGFQYFGAGTRLSVL.

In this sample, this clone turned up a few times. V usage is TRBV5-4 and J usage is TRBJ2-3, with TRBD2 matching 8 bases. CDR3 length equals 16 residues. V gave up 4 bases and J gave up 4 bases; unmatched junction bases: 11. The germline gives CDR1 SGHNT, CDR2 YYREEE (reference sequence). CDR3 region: CASSRGAGAQSDTQYF. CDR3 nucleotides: TGTGCCAGCAGCCGCGGAGCGGGGGCCCAATCAGATACGCAGTATTTT.